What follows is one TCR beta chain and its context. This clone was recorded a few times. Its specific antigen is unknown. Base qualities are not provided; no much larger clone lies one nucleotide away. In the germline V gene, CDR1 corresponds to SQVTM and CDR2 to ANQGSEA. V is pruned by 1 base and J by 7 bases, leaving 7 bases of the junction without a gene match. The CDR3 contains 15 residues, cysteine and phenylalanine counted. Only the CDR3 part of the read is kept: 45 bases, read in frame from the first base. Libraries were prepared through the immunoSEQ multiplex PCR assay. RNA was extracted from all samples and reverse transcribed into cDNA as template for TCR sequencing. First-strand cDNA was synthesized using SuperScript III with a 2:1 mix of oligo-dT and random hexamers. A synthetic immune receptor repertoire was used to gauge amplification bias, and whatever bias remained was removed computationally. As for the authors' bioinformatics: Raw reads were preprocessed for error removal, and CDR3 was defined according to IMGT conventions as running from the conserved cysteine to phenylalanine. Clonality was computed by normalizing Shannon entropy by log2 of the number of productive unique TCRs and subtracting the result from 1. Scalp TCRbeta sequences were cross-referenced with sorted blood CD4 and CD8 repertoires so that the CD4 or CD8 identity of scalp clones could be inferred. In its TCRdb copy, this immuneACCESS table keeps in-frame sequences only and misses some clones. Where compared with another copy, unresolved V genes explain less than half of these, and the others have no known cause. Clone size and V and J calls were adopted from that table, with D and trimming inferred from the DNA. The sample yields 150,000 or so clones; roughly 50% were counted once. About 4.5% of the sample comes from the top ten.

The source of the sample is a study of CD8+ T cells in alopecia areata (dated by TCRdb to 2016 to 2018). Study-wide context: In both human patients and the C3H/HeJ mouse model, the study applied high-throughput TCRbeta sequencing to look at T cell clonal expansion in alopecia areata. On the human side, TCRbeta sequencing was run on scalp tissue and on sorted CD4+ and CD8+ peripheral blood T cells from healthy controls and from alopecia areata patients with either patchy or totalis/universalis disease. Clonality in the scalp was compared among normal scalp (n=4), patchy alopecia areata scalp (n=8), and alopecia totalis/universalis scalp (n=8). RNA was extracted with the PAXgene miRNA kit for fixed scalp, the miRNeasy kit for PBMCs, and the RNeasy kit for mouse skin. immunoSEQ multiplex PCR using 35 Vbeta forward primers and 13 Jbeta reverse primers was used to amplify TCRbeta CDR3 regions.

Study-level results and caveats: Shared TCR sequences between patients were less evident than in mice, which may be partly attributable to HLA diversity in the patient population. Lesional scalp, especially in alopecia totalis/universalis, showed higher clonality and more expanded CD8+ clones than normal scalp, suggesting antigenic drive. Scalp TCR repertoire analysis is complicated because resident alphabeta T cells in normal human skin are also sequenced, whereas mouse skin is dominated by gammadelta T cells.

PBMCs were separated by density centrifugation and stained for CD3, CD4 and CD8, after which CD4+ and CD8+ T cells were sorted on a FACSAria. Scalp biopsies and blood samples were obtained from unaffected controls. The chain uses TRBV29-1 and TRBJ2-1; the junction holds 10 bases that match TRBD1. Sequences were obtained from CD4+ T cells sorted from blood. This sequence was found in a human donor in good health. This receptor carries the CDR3 CSVEGRQGARNEQFF. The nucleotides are TGCAGCGTTGAAGGTCGACAGGGGGCACGTAATGAGCAGTTCTTC.